This T cell receptor beta chain was sequenced during a study of blood T cell repertoires in COVID-19 (dated by TCRdb to about 2020). For the study in its entirety: Collaborator samples came from the United States, Italy and Spain and covered acute and convalescent phases of COVID-19. The material from the prospective study consisted of cDNA or gDNA derived from T cells, B-cell-depleted T cells, or PBMCs. The dataset comprised deeply sampled blood TCRbeta repertoires from subjects exposed to, actively infected with, or recovered from COVID-19. The repertoires were made available in a free public database intended to serve as a resource for research on the immune response to SARS-CoV-2. The samples were drawn from two sources: the first 160 participants of the ongoing ImmuneRACE study, and 1,000 to 1,500 subjects contributed by 6 global collaborators. Nearly every sample came with metadata listing a de-identified subject ID, COVID-19 status, age in years and sex. Where HLA class I and class II types were available, the types were taken from metadata supplied by the sample provider, not from assay-based typing.

V loses 5 bases at its end and J loses 1 base; junction bases beyond the gene matches: 4. From cysteine to phenylalanine, the CDR3 is 14 amino acids long. Here the CDR3 DNA is all that survives: 42 bases in frame from base 1. Looking up the germline V gene (reference sequence) yields CDR1 SGHKS and CDR2 YYEKEE. On the study overall, not on this receptor specifically: Clinical and demographic metadata were provided uncurated, with the amount varying by source and participant.

Note on this clone: Its antigen is currently not known. Within one base of it there is no much larger clone, and no base qualities were kept.

TCRbeta CDR3 regions were amplified from genomic DNA by means of the immunoSEQ Assay, a bias-controlled multiplex PCR. As for how the authors treated the data: The number of nucleated cells in each sample was estimated by amplification of reference gene primers within the assay. To quantify the absolute abundance of each unique TCRbeta CDR3 rearrangement, sequence reads were collapsed and filtered. Productive Simpson clonality was computed per sample as the square root of Simpson's diversity index over productive rearrangements. In TCRdb, the immuneACCESS table is reduced to in-frame sequences with V and J assigned. These tables do not hold every clone; where another copy was compared, an unresolved V gene accounts for under half, and the others remain unexplained. That table furnishes V, J and clone size, whereas the DNA furnished D and trimming. Within this sample are approximately 140,000 clones, with around 88% of them counted one time only. About 28% of the sample is held by the ten biggest clonotypes.

Whole blood was collected in K2EDTA tubes by collaborating institutions according to the institutions' own protocols. For TCRbeta analysis, collaborator samples were shipped as frozen whole blood, as isolated PBMCs, or as DNA extracted from either sample type. The receptor chain draws on TRBV5-5 and TRBJ2-3; TRBD1 lines up with 7 middle nucleotides. This receptor was taken from a human donor in a cohort sampled during active COVID-19. Sequencing was carried out using peripheral blood. Read as DNA, the sequence is TGTGCCAGCAGTCGACAGGGAGGCACAGATACGCAGTATTTT. Translated, this is CASSRQGGTDTQYF.